The 6 T cell receptor beta chains below come from one sample, sequenced in a study of OX40 agonist ivuxolimab in advanced cancers. TCRdb keeps only in-frame clones here, not all; method: immunoSEQ multiplex PCR. Of 65,000 to 100,000 clones detected, about 90% appear once; the ten largest clones hold less than 0.35%. This specimen was CD4+ or CD8+ T cells sorted from blood, taken in a trial of the OX40 agonist ivuxolimab. These receptors came from an adult with an advanced solid tumor such as melanoma, head and neck, liver or kidney cancer.

CDR3 sequence reads: CASSLENLQVSNEQFF. The CDR3, as DNA: TGCGCCAGCAGCTTGGAGAATTTACAGGTATCGAATGAGCAGTTCTTC. The chain has TRBV5-1 and TRBJ2-1, with D possibly being TRBD1 (5 bases). The CDR3 runs 16 residues. Germline lookup yields CDR1 SGHRS and CDR2 YFSETQ. V was clipped by 0 bases and J by 7 bases, with 17 bases between them.

CDR3 sequence reads: CASSPTQVHKKYTEAFF. CDR3 bases: TGTGCCAGCTCACCAACCCAGGTTCATAAGAAGTACACTGAAGCTTTCTTT. The V gene is TRBV18, the J gene TRBJ1-1; D unclear. The CDR3 contains 17 residues. V was trimmed by 2 bases and J by 3 bases, leaving 19 bases between them. CDR1 KGHSH and CDR2 LQKENI come from the germline V gene. Using reference TRBV18 and TRBJ1-1 for the parts outside the CDR3, the full variable domain is NAGVMQNPRHLVRRRGQEARLRCSPMKGHSHVYWYRQLPEEGLKFMVYLQKENIIDESGMPKERFSAEFPKEGPSILRIQQVVRGDSAAYFCASSPTQVHKKYTEAFFGQGTRLTVV.

The rearrangement uses TRBV5-1 and TRBJ2-7; 9 positions match TRBD1. The V and J ends lost 5 bases and 2 bases, in that order; junction bases with no gene match: 8. The germline V gene has CDR1 SGHRS and CDR2 YFSETQ. The CDR3 length is 15 residues. The CDR3 bases are TGCGCCAGCAGATCGGGACAGGGAAAAACCTACGAGCAGTACTTC. It specifies CASRSGQGKTYEQYF. The full variable domain, with the rest looked up from reference TRBV5-1 and TRBJ2-7, is KAGVTQTPRYLIKTRGQQVTLSCSPISGHRSVSWYQQTPGQGLQFLFEYFSETQRNKGNFPGRFSGRQFSNSRSEMNVSTLELGDSALYLCASRSGQGKTYEQYFGPGTRLTVT.

The chain recombines TRBV7-6 with TRBJ2-2, with unresolved D. CDR3 length equals 13 residues. CDR1 and CDR2 (germline): SGHVS, FNYEAQ. V lost 6 bases to trimming and J lost 5 bases, with 10 bases between them. The CDR3 region has the DNA TGTGCCAGCAGGGACGTAAGGACCGGGGAGCTGTTTTTT. It encodes CASRDVRTGELFF.

J is TRBJ2-2 and V is TRBV5-1; D is perhaps TRBD1 (5 bases). Deletions cut 5 bases from V and 7 bases from J, with 15 bases between. The CDR3 covers 14 residues. Germline assignment: CDR1 SGHRS and CDR2 YFSETQ. The CDR3 reads CASRWGLDVGELFF. DNA for the CDR3: TGCGCCAGCAGGTGGGGCCTAGATGTCGGGGAGCTGTTTTTT.

The chain links TRBV4-1 to TRBJ2-3; 8 bases are shared with TRBD2. The CDR3 is 17 amino acids. Trimming removed 1 base from V and 3 bases from J; junction bases left unmatched: 9. Germline CDR1 is MGHRA and CDR2 is YSYEKL. The CDR3 loop reads CASSQGRAGGWTDTQYF. Written as DNA, the CDR3 is TGCGCCAGCAGCCAAGGTAGGGCGGGGGGCTGGACAGATACGCAGTATTTT.